The TCR beta chain described here comes from a study of Graves' ophthalmopathy and Graves' hyperthyroidism. Study observations and caveats: The model achieved 70.59% sensitivity and 72% to 75% specificity for ophthalmopathy progression.

Trimming pared 6 bases from V and 8 bases from J, leaving 22 bases between. The CDR3 runs to 15 residues. CDR1 is MRHNA, CDR2 SNTAGT, per germline. This clonotype was counted at least ten times. Antigen: not known. The source of the PBMCs was roughly 10 ml of fresh peripheral blood. Transcripts of RNA were the source for amplifying TCR beta CDR3 regions. Second-round multiplex PCR came after a first-round RT-PCR that employed HTBI primers. TCRdb independently ran MiXCR on the multiplex PCR reads; one entry per CDR3 protein. The table shows some 200,000 distinct CDR3 sequences, with 25% to 30% occurring only once.

The genes are TRBV6-4 and TRBJ1-2; tentatively, D is TRBD1 (5 bases). The sample comprised peripheral blood. This TCR came from a man aged 45 to 65 with Graves' ophthalmopathy. CDR3 loop: CASSAGGNRGEGYTF. The CDR3 nucleotides read TGTGCCAGCAGCGCGGGGGGGAATCGGGGCGAAGGCTACACCTTC.